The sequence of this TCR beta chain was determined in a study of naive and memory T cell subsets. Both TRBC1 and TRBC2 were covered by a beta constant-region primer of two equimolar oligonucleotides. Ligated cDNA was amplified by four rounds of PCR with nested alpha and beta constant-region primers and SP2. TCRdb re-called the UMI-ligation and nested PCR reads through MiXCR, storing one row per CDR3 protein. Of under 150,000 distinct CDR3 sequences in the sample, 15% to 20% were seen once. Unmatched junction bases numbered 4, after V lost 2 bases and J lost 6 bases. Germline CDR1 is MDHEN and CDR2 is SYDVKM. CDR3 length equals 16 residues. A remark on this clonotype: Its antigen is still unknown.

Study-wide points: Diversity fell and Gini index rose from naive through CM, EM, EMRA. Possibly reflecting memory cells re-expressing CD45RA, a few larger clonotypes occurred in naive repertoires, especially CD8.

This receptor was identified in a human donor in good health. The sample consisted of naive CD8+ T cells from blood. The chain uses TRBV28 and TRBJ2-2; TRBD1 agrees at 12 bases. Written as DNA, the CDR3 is TGTGCCAGCAGTTTAAGGGGACAGGGGGCGCCCGGGGAGCTGTTTTTT. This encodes CASSLRGQGAPGELFF. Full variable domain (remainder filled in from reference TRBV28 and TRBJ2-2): DVKVTQSSRYLVKRTGEKVFLECVQDMDHENMFWYRQDPGLGLRLIYFSYDVKMKEKGDIPEGYSVSREKKERFSLILESASTNQTSMYLCASSLRGQGAPGELFFGEGSRLTVL.